The 31 T cell receptor beta chains below were found in one sample sequenced in a study of T cell changes during pregnancy in multiple sclerosis. Measured with immunoSEQ multiplex PCR; TCRdb has only the in-frame clones, and not every one. The table has about 36,000 clones, about nine tenths seen once. The sample in question was CD8+ T cells from peripheral blood mononuclear cells, obtained in the third trimester of pregnancy. The receptors stem from a female donor with multiple sclerosis, enrolled in a pregnancy study.

This clone is a singleton in its sample. This sequence joins TRBV27 and TRBJ1-2, with TRBD1 as a possible D gene (6 bases). The CDR3 length is 15 residues. The germline V and J ends were trimmed by 1 base and 4 bases, with 13 bases remaining between them. Germline CDR1 reads MNHEY; CDR2 reads SMNVEV (reference sequence). The CDR3 protein is CASSLFGGAGYGYTF. The CDR3 bases are TGTGCCAGCAGTTTATTCGGGGGGGCGGGCTATGGCTACACCTTC.

The rearrangement joins TRBV12-5 to TRBJ1-1; 8 nucleotides line up with TRBD1. V lost 3 bases, J lost 3 bases, and 6 bases stayed unmatched. The length of the CDR3 is 15 residues. Germline CDR1 reads LGHNT; CDR2 reads FRNRAP. Here the CDR3 reads CASGFLTGVHTEAFF. CDR3 nucleotide sequence: TGTGCTAGTGGTTTCTTGACAGGGGTGCACACTGAAGCTTTCTTT.

The V call is TRBV9, the J call TRBJ2-1; 7 bases agree with TRBD2. This CDR3 spans 16 amino acids. Germline V gene data show CDR1 as SGDLS and CDR2 as YYNGEE. J lost 1 base, V lost 0 bases, and 4 bases had no gene match. In DNA, the CDR3 is TGTGCCAGCAGCGTAGCGGGCGGGGGTTCCTACAATGAGCAGTTCTTC. Its translation: CASSVAGGGSYNEQFF.

This chain connects TRBV4-3 to TRBJ2-6, with no clear D. The CDR3 covers 15 residues. Trimming stripped 0 bases from V and 2 bases from J, with 5 bases between. Germline V lookup: CDR1 LGHNA, CDR2 YSLEER. The CDR3 loop reads CASSQDFAGANVLTF. The CDR3 DNA follows: TGCGCCAGCAGCCAAGATTTCGCTGGGGCCAACGTCCTGACTTTC.

The rearrangement uses TRBV25-1 and TRBJ2-1, with a possible D match to TRBD1 (6 bases). V was trimmed by 7 bases and J by 8 bases, leaving 15 bases between them. This CDR3 contains 13 residues. The germline V gene encodes CDR1 MGHDK and CDR2 SYGVNS. Written as DNA, the CDR3 is TGTGCCAGCACCCGAAACAGGGTCCATGAGCAGTTCTTC. Its translation: CASTRNRVHEQFF.

The CDR3 DNA follows: TGTGCCAGCAGCAGCCTAGCGGGAGAGGGTCACGAGCAGTACTTC. It codes for CASSSLAGEGHEQYF. The chain combines TRBV5-6 with TRBJ2-7; 10 positions match TRBD2. CDR1 is SGHDT and CDR2 is YYEEEE in the germline V gene. This CDR3 contains 15 residues. The J segment lost 5 bases and the V segment lost 4 bases, leaving 9 bases of the junction unmatched.

This sequence joins TRBV7-3 and TRBJ2-7; 8 nucleotides match TRBD1. Germline V gene data show CDR1 as SGHTA and CDR2 as FQGTGA. The length of the CDR3 is 13 residues. Losses at the gene ends were 5 bases for V and 5 bases for J; bases not matched to a gene: 5. CDR3 DNA sequence: TGTGCCAGCAGCCTAGACAGGGGTGACGAGCAGTACTTC. Translated: CASSLDRGDEQYF.

The V and J genes are TRBV9 and TRBJ2-7, with 11 positions matching TRBD2. After removal of 4 bases from V and 1 base from J, the junction contained 4 bases not matched to a gene. This CDR3 has 15 residues. CDR1 is SGDLS, CDR2 YYNGEE, per germline. The CDR3 DNA follows: TGTGCCAGCAGCCCTAGCGGGGGGTTATCCTACGAGCAGTACTTC. Translated, it gives CASSPSGGLSYEQYF.

This clone was seen a handful of times. The rearrangement uses TRBV2 and TRBJ1-3; a weak D match, TRBD1 (5 bases). Germline CDR1 and CDR2: SNHLY and FYNNEI. This CDR3 has 14 residues. Trimming removed 6 bases at V and 2 bases at J, with 11 bases between. This chain's CDR3 is CASRLGTPGNTIYF. CDR3 DNA: TGTGCCAGCAGGCTCGGGACTCCTGGAAACACCATATATTTT.

This chain joins TRBV27 and TRBJ2-2; D is perhaps TRBD2 (6 bases). The CDR3 is made up of 22 amino acids. The germline V and J ends were trimmed by 7 bases and 3 bases, with 36 bases remaining between them. The germline CDR1 and CDR2 sequences are MNHEY and SMNVEV (reference sequence). The CDR3: CASTPISTDDGARGWDTGELFF. CDR3 DNA sequence: TGTGCCAGCACCCCCATATCGACAGACGATGGAGCGCGGGGTTGGGACACCGGGGAGCTGTTTTTT.

A single count supports this clone. The V call is TRBV5-5, the J call TRBJ2-7; 10 nucleotides align to TRBD2. With V trimmed by 4 bases and J by 5 bases, 15 bases remained unmatched. Germline CDR1 is SGHKS and CDR2 is YYEKEE (reference sequence). CDR3 length: 17 amino acids. Here the CDR3 DNA reads TGTGCCAGCAGCACCGCCCTAGCGGGAGCCCTCGGCGACGAGCAGTACTTC. This encodes CASSTALAGALGDEQYF.

With regard to this clone: A junction end diverges from the germline sequence, so it may reflect a read error. The rearrangement uses TRBV30 and TRBJ2-3; 11 bases align to TRBD2. The CDR3 sequence is 15 residues long. Germline V gene sequence: CDR1 GTSNPN, CDR2 SVGIG (reference sequence). The CDR3 DNA reads TGTGCCTGGTGTGTAGCGGGGGGGAGCACAGATACGCAGTATTTT. The encoded protein is CAWCVAGGSTDTQYF.

DNA of the CDR3: TGTGCCAGCAGCGTCCGTTCGGCAGAGGGGACTCAAGGGAAGACCCAGTACTTC. Its protein is CASSVRSAEGTQGKTQYF. The chain recombines TRBV5-6 with TRBJ2-5, with D possibly being TRBD2 (6 bases). The V gene lost 4 bases and the J gene lost 6 bases, with 28 bases spanning the gap. The V gene's germline CDR1 is SGHDT and CDR2 YYEEEE. The CDR3 has 18 amino acids. Looking up the rest from reference TRBV5-6 and TRBJ2-5 gives the full variable domain: DAGVTQSPTHLIKTRGQQVTLRCSPKSGHDTVSWYQQALGQGPQFIFQYYEEEERQRGNFPDRFSGHQFPNYSSELNVNALLLGDSALYLCASSVRSAEGTQGKTQYFGPGTRLLVL.

The chain employs TRBV27 and TRBJ1-2, with TRBD1 matching over 7 bases. J gave up 4 bases and V 7 bases, and 9 bases lay outside the gene matches. Germline CDR1 reads MNHEY; CDR2 reads SMNVEV (reference sequence). The CDR3 is 14 residues long. The CDR3, as DNA: TGTGCCAGCACCAACTCCGGGACAGCCTATGGCTACACCTTC. Its translation: CASTNSGTAYGYTF.

This chain links TRBV7-9 with TRBJ1-2, with D hard to call. This CDR3 has 15 residues. CDR1 and CDR2 from the germline V gene are SEHNR and FQNEAQ (reference sequence). V lost 4 bases and J 4 bases, leaving 16 bases between the germline ends. The CDR3 loop is CASSSTASQAYGYTF. The CDR3, as DNA: TGTGCCAGCAGCTCGACCGCCTCCCAGGCCTATGGCTACACCTTC.

As DNA, the CDR3 is TGCGCCAGCAAGGCGGACACCATATATTTT. It codes for CASKADTIYF. The rearrangement joins TRBV10-2 to TRBJ1-3; D is unresolved. Per the germline V gene, CDR1 is WSHSY and CDR2 is SAAADI. V was trimmed by 7 bases and J by 8 bases, leaving 6 bases between them. The CDR3 runs 10 residues.

The chain combines TRBV6-5 with TRBJ2-7; 7 nucleotides line up with TRBD1. Trimming took 5 bases from V and 2 from J; bases not matched to a gene: 3. The CDR3 contains 13 residues. Germline V gene lookup returns CDR1 MNHEY and CDR2 SVGAGI. The CDR3 DNA reads as TGTGCCAGCAGTAGACAGGGACCCTACGAGCAGTACTTC. It yields the protein CASSRQGPYEQYF.

V is TRBV11-2 and J is TRBJ1-2; TRBD1 agrees at 8 bases. The CDR3 length is 19 residues. With V trimmed by 5 bases and J by 4 bases, 21 bases remained unmatched. CDR1 SGHAT and CDR2 FQNNGV come from the germline V gene. The CDR3 region has the DNA TGTGCCAGCAGCAACGTGACAGGGGAGAGGGGCTTAGGGCGCTATGGCTACACCTTC. Translated: CASSNVTGERGLGRYGYTF.

The V call is TRBV6-5, the J call TRBJ2-3; perhaps TRBD2 as D (5 bases). The CDR3 is made up of 14 amino acids. The V gene lost 5 bases and the J gene lost 7 bases, with 16 bases spanning the gap. Looked up from germline, CDR1 is MNHEY and CDR2 is SVGAGI. CDR3 residues: CASSQRQTRHTQYF. As DNA, the CDR3 is TGTGCCAGCAGTCAAAGACAAACTAGACATACGCAGTATTTT.

V and J are TRBV27 and TRBJ1-1, with D uncertain. The CDR3 is 13 residues long. Trimming left V 2 bases short and J 0 bases short, with 4 bases between. CDR1 is MNHEY, CDR2 SMNVEV, per germline (reference sequence). The CDR3 protein is CASSLQMNTEAFF. For the CDR3, the DNA is TGTGCCAGCAGTTTACAAATGAACACTGAAGCTTTCTTT.

This rearrangement joins TRBV11-3 to TRBJ1-1; no clear D gene. The germline CDR1 and CDR2 sequences are SGHNT and YENEEA. The CDR3 sequence is 13 residues long. V was pared by 6 bases and J by 0 bases, with 8 bases between. The CDR3 reads CASSYTLNTEAFF. The CDR3 region has the DNA TGTGCCAGCAGTTATACATTGAACACTGAAGCTTTCTTT.

The chain has TRBV2 and TRBJ2-1, with 14 positions matching TRBD2. Germline loops: CDR1 SNHLY, CDR2 FYNNEI. The V segment lost 6 bases and the J segment 2 bases; nucleotides outside the gene matches: 3. This CDR3 is built from 16 residues. The CDR3 is CASRGGLAGAYNEQFF. Written as DNA, the CDR3 is TGTGCCAGCAGGGGGGGACTAGCGGGAGCCTACAATGAGCAGTTCTTC.

This chain uses TRBV29-1 with TRBJ2-2; 10 positions match TRBD1. V trimming: 3 bases; J trimming: 5 bases; junction bases outside the gene matches: 15. The CDR3 length is 18 residues. Germline CDR1 is SQVTM and CDR2 is ANQGSEA. CDR3 sequence: CSVDRRGGQGERTGELFF. In DNA form, the CDR3 reads TGCAGCGTTGATAGGAGGGGTGGACAGGGGGAGAGGACCGGGGAGCTGTTTTTT.

This clone was recorded once. This sequence joins TRBV6-1 and TRBJ2-7; the match to TRBD1 covers 10 bases. Losses at the gene ends were 5 bases for V and 5 bases for J; bases not matched to a gene: 9. This CDR3 spans 15 amino acids. Germline CDR1 and CDR2: MNHNS and SASEGT. The CDR3 DNA sequence: TGTGCCAGCAGTCCCCGGGACAGGGGAGGGAACGAGCAGTACTTC. Translated, it gives CASSPRDRGGNEQYF.

V usage is TRBV4-1 and J usage is TRBJ2-5; 10 nucleotides align to TRBD1. Germline lookup yields CDR1 MGHRA and CDR2 YSYEKL. This CDR3 has 14 residues. V lost 4 bases, J lost 3 bases, and 2 bases stayed unmatched. The CDR3 sequence is CASSPTGGEETQYF. CDR3 bases: TGCGCCAGCAGCCCGACAGGGGGCGAAGAGACCCAGTACTTC.

The chain employs TRBV6-4 and TRBJ1-1; 10 bases map to TRBD1. This CDR3 contains 14 residues. V dropped 6 bases and J dropped 2; count of bases not matched to a gene: 3. Germline CDR1 and CDR2: MRHNA and SNTAGT. CDR3 region: CASRDRGSNTEAFF. The CDR3 DNA is TGTGCCAGCAGGGACAGGGGGAGTAACACTGAAGCTTTCTTT.

The rearrangement joins TRBV30 to TRBJ2-2, with TRBD1 as a possible D gene (6 bases). Germline assignment: CDR1 GTSNPN and CDR2 SVGIG (reference sequence). The CDR3 is 12 residues long. Trimming left V 8 bases short and J 4 bases short, with 11 bases between. The CDR3 sequence: CAGPGVTGELFF. The CDR3, as DNA: TGTGCCGGACCAGGGGTCACCGGGGAGCTGTTTTTT.

The J gene is TRBJ1-2, the V gene TRBV19, with 11 bases matching TRBD1. The V gene end was trimmed by 5 bases and the J gene end by 6 bases; junction bases not matched to a gene: 11. From germline, CDR1 is LNHDA and CDR2 SQIVND (reference sequence). This CDR3 region has 16 residues. CDR3 residues: CASSLTGTGGMHGYTF. The CDR3 region has the DNA TGTGCCAGTAGTTTAACCGGGACAGGGGGAATGCATGGCTACACCTTC.

The CDR3 here is CAWGGDTSYEQYF. The CDR3 nucleotides read TGTGCCTGGGGGGGGGACACTTCCTACGAGCAGTACTTC. This rearrangement joins TRBV30 to TRBJ2-7; maybe TRBD2 (7 bases). The CDR3 consists of 13 residues. From germline, CDR1 is GTSNPN and CDR2 SVGIG (reference sequence). Between the trimmed V and J ends, which lost 5 bases and 1 base, there was a span of 12 bases.

This chain connects TRBV6-4 to TRBJ2-3, with 8 bases identical to TRBD1. Germline trimming cut 3 bases from V and 3 bases from J; bases unmatched to any gene: 8. The germline V gene has CDR1 MRHNA and CDR2 SNTAGT. This CDR3 has 16 amino acids. This CDR3 reads CASSDPTGGGTDTQYF. The CDR3 DNA reads TGTGCCAGCAGTGATCCTACAGGGGGAGGAACAGATACGCAGTATTTT.

This clone was observed once. The V call is TRBV7-6, the J call TRBJ2-7; tentatively, D is TRBD1 (6 bases). CDR3 size: 15 residues. The germline CDR1 and CDR2 sequences are SGHVS and FNYEAQ. V lost 0 bases and J 0 bases, leaving 9 bases between the germline ends. This CDR3 reads CASSLATGSSYEQYF. In DNA, the CDR3 is TGTGCCAGCAGCTTAGCCACAGGGAGCTCCTACGAGCAGTACTTC.